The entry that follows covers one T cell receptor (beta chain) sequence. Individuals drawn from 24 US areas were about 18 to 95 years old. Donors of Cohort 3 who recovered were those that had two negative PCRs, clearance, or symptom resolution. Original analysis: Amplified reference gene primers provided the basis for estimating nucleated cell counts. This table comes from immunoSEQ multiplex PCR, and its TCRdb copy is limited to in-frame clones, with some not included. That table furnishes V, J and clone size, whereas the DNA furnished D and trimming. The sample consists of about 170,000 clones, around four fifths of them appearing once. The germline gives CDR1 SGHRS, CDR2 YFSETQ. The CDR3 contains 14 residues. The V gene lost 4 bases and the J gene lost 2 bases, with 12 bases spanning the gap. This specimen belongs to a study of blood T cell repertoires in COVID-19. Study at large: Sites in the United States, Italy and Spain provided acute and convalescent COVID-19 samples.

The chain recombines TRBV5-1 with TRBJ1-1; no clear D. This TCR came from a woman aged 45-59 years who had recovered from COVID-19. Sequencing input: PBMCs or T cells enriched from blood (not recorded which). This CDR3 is CASSPKTFNTEAFF. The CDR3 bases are TGCGCCAGCAGCCCTAAGACTTTTAACACTGAAGCTTTCTTT. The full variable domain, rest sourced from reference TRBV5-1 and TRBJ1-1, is KAGVTQTPRYLIKTRGQQVTLSCSPISGHRSVSWYQQTPGQGLQFLFEYFSETQRNKGNFPGRFSGRQFSNSRSEMNVSTLELGDSALYLCASSPKTFNTEAFFGQGTRLTVV.